The following is a TCR beta chain sequence with its context. The data belong to a study of control samples from healthy donors and cancer patients. The V gene end was trimmed by 5 bases and the J gene end by 5 bases; junction bases not matched to a gene: 11. Germline CDR1 reads SGHDN; CDR2 reads FVKESK. The CDR3 has 15 amino acids. TCRdb's table, derived via immunoSEQ multiplex PCR, lists solely in-frame clones and lacks some. The data contain approximately 130,000 clones, roughly 89% of them singletons. Input material: blood. The V call is TRBV14, the J call TRBJ1-1; the match to TRBD1 covers 7 bases. This TCR was sampled from a man aged 25-40 years in good health. CDR3 in DNA: TGTGCCAGCAGCTCCTTTCACAGGGGAAGTACTGAAGCTTTCTTT. Its translation: CASSSFHRGSTEAFF.